These T cell receptor beta chains were read from a single sample in a study of cytotoxic CD8 clonotypes in ibrutinib-treated CLL. Profiled with immunoSEQ multiplex PCR; TCRdb holds only in-frame clones, not every one. The table lists some 310,000 clones, 80% of them singletons. Sequences were derived from PBMCs, sampled before ibrutinib treatment. The receptor source for this set is a human donor with chronic lymphocytic leukemia. Each CDR3 is given with its conserved first and last residue. A D gene is named only where the DNA matches it firmly. Clone size, where shown, is once, few, many, or a class for clones that have expanded.

- | TRBJ2-1 | - | TRBV5-1 | TGCGCCAGCAGCTTGGAGGGGGACTCCTACAATGAGCAGTTCTTC | CASSLEGDSYNEQFF
- | TRBJ2-7 | - | TRBV5-1 | TGCGCCAGCAGCTTGGAAAAATCTCCGGACGAACGGTACTTC | CASSLEKSPDERYF
- | TRBJ2-5 | - | TRBV11-2 | TGTGCCAGCAGCTCAGGACCCGTCCCGGACTTC | CASSSGPVPDF
TRBD2 | TRBJ2-1 | - | TRBV27 | TGTGCCAGTCACGAACTAGCGGGAGGGTACAATGAGCAGTTCTTC | CASHELAGGYNEQFF
- | TRBJ2-1 | few | TRBV5-4 | TGTGCCAGCACCAATTTTAACAATGAGCAGTTCTTC | CASTNFNNEQFF
TRBD1 | TRBJ1-1 | - | TRBV27 | TGTGCCAGCAGAGGACAGGGATTGGAAGCTTTCTTT | CASRGQGLEAFF
TRBD2 | TRBJ2-7 | - | TRBV29-1 | TGCAGCGTTGTGACGGGAGGGCTAGGGGAGCAGTACTTC | CSVVTGGLGEQYF
- | TRBJ1-2 | - | TRBV29-1 | TGCAGCGTTCGCGACCGGGACACCTATGGCTACACCTTC | CSVRDRDTYGYTF
- | TRBJ1-2 | - | TRBV2 | TGTGCCAGCAGTGAAGGCAGGGGCTACACCTTC | CASSEGRGYTF
TRBD1 | TRBJ2-7 | few | TRBV6-1 | TGTGCCAGCCAGACGGGACAGAGGGCTGGGGAGCAGTACTTC | CASQTGQRAGEQYF
TRBD1 | TRBJ2-1 | - | TRBV29-1 | TGCAGCGTTGAGGGAACAGGGACAGCCTACAATGAGCAGTTCTTC | CSVEGTGTAYNEQFF
- | TRBJ2-5 | - | TRBV18 | TGTGCCAGCACTTTAGTCCAGGGGGAGACCCAGTACTTC | CASTLVQGETQYF
- | TRBJ1-4 | - | TRBV27 | TGTGCCAGCAGTTTATCGAGTACAACCGGACTTGAAAAACTGTTTTTT | CASSLSSTTGLEKLFF
TRBD1 | TRBJ2-7 | few | TRBV7-6 | TGTGCCAGCAGCTCCGGACAGGGGGCGCATTACGAGCAGTACTTC | CASSSGQGAHYEQYF